This T cell receptor (beta chain) emerged from a study of cytomegalovirus exposure and HLA in healthy donors. Germline V gives CDR1 MNHNS, CDR2 SASEGT. The length of the CDR3 is 15 residues. Trimming cost V 2 bases and J 5 bases; bases outside gene matches: 5. Use of 60 Vbeta and 13 Jbeta primers characterized the PCR. The repertoire was sequenced with immunoSEQ multiplex PCR; TCRdb's copy has only in-frame clones and lacks some. The table has some 150,000 clones, around 80% seen once. Comment on this clone: What it binds is unknown.

General study results and limits: Within an earlier analysis, most TCR beta V segments proved productive either about 87% or about 30% of the time. Owing to their indistinguishability, certain V segments, notably TRBV6-2 and TRBV6-3, were excluded.

This TCR was recovered from a young man in good health and CMV-seropositive. The chain has TRBV6-1 and TRBJ2-7; the match to TRBD2 covers 11 bases. Sequencing was done on a sample of PBMCs. CDR3 region: CASSENTSGSHEQYF. In DNA, the CDR3 is TGTGCCAGCAGTGAAAATACTAGCGGGAGTCACGAGCAGTACTTC.